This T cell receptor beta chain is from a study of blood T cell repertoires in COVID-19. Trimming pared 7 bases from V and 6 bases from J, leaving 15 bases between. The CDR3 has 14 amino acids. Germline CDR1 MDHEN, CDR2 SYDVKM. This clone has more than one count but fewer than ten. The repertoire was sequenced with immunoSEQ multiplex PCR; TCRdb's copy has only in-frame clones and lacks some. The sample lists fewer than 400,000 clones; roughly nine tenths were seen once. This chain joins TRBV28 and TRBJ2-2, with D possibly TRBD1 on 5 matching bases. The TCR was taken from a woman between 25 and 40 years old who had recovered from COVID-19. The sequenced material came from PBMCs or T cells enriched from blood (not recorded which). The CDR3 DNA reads TGTGCCAGCACAACTCTAGAAGGGGCCGGGGAGCTGTTTTTT. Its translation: CASTTLEGAGELFF.